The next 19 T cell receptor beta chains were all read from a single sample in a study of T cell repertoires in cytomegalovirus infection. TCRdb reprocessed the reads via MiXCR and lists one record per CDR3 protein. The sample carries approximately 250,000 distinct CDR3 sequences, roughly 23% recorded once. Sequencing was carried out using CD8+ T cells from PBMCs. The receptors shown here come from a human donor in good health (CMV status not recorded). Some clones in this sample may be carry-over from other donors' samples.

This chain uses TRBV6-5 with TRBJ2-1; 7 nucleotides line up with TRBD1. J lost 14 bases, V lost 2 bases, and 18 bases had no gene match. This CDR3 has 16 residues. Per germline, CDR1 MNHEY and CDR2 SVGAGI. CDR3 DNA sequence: TGTGCCAGCAGTTACGGCGCCCGGACAGGATTAATGAGGGAGTTCTTC. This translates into CASSYGARTGLMREFF.

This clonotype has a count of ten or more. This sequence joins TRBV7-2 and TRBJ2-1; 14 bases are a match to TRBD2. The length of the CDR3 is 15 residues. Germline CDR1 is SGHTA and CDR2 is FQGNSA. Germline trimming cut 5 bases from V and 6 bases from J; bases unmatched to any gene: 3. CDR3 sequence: CASSLGTSGGNEQFF. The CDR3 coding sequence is TGTGCCAGCAGCCTCGGGACTAGCGGGGGCAATGAGCAGTTCTTC. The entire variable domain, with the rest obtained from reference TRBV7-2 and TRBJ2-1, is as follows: GAGVSQSPSNKVTEKGKDVELRCDPISGHTALYWYRQSLGQGLEFLIYFQGNSAPDKSGLPSDRFSAERTGGSVSTLTIQRTQQEDSAVYLCASSLGTSGGNEQFFGPGTRLTVL.

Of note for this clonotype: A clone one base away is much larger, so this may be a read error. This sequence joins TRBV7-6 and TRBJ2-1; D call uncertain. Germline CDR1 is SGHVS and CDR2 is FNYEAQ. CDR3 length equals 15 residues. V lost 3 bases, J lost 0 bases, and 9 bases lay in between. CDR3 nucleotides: TGTGCCAGCAGCTTGCCGGAGATCTCCTACAATGAGCAGTTCTTC. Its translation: CASSLPEISYNEQFF.

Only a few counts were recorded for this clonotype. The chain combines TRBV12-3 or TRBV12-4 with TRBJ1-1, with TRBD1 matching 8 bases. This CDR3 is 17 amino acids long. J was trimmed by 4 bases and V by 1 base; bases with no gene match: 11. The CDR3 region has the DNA TGTGCCAGCAGTTTAGTCCTGGACAGGGAAAAGACCACTGAAGCTTTCTTT. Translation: CASSLVLDREKTTEAFF.

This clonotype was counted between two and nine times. This CDR3 is CASNKDTVSYEQYF. The CDR3 DNA sequence: TGTGCCAGCAACAAGGACACTGTATCCTACGAGCAGTACTTC. The chain combines TRBV2 with TRBJ2-7; D may be TRBD1 (5 bases). V was clipped by 7 bases and J by 1 base, with 14 bases between them. This CDR3 has 14 residues. Germline assignment: CDR1 SNHLY and CDR2 FYNNEI.

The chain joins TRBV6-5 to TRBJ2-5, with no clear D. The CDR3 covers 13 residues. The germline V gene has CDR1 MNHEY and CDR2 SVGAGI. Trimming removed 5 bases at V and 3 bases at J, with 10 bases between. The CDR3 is CASSTIVKETQYF. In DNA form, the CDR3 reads TGTGCCAGCAGTACCATAGTAAAAGAGACCCAGTACTTC.

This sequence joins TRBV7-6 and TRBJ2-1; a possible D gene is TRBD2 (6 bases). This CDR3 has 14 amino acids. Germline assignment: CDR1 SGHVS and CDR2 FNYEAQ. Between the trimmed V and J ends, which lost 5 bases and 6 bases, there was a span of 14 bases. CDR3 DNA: TGTGCCAGCAGCCTTGGGGGGACGGGCAATGAGCAGTTCTTC. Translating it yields CASSLGGTGNEQFF. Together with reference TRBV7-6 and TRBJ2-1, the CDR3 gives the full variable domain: GAGVSQSPRYKVTKRGQDVALRCDPISGHVSLYWYRQALGQGPEFLTYFNYEAQQDKSGLPNDRFSAERPEGSISTLTIQRTEQRDSAMYRCASSLGGTGNEQFFGPGTRLTVL.

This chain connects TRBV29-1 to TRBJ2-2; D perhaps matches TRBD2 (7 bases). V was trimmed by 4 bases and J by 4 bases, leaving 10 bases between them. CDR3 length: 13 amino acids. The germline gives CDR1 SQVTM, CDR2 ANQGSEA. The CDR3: CSVAGGTTGELFF. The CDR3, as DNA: TGCAGCGTTGCGGGGGGCACCACCGGGGAGCTGTTTTTT.

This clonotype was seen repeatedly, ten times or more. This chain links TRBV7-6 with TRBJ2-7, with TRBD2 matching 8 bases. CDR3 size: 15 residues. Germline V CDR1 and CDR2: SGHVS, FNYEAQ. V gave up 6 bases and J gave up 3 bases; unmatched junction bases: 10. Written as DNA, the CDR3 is TGTGCCAGCAGTTCGGGACGGGGGGGGAGCTACGAGCAGTACTTC. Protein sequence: CASSSGRGGSYEQYF.

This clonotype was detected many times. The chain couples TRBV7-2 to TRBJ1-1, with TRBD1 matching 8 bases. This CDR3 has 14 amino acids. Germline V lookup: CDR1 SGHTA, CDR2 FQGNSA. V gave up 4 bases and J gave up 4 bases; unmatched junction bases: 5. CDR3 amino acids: CASSSRTGPTEAFF. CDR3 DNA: TGTGCCAGCAGCTCCAGGACAGGGCCCACTGAAGCTTTCTTT.

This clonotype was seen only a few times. CDR3 sequence: CSARVDWAGPYEQYF. The CDR3 DNA reads as TGCAGTGCTAGAGTGGATTGGGCAGGCCCCTACGAGCAGTACTTC. The J gene is TRBJ2-7, the V gene TRBV20-1; D is ambiguous. Germline assignment: CDR1 DFQATT and CDR2 SNEGSKA (reference sequence). CDR3 length equals 15 residues. Trimming took off 1 base at V and 2 bases at J, with 15 bases between the two ends.

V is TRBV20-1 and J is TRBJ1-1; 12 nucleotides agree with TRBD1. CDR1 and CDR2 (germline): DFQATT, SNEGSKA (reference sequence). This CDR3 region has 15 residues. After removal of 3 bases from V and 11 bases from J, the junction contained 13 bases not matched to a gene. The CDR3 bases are TGCAGTGCTAGTGACAATCCGGGACAGGGGGCTTTCGCTTTCTTT. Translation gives CSASDNPGQGAFAFF.

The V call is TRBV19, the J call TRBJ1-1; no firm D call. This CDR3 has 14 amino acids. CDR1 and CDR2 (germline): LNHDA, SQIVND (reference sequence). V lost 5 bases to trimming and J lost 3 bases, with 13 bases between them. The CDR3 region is CASSSWERDTEAFF. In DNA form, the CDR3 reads TGTGCCAGTAGTTCTTGGGAGAGGGACACTGAAGCTTTCTTT.

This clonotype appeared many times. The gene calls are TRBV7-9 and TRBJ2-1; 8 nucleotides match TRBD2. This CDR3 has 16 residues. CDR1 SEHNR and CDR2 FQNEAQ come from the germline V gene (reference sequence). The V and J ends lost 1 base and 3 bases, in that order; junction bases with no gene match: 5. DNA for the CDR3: TGTGCCAGCAGCTTAGTGGGACTAGGAGACTACAATGAGCAGTTCTTC. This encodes CASSLVGLGDYNEQFF.

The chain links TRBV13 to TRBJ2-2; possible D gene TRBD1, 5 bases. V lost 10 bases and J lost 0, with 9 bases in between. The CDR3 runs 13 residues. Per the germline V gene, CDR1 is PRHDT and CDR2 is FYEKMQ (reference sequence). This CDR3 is CATQGTNTGELFF. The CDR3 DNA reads TGTGCCACCCAGGGAACGAACACCGGGGAGCTGTTTTTT. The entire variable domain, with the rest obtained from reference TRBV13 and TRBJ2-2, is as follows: AAGVIQSPRHLIKEKRETATLKCYPIPRHDTVYWYQQGPGQDPQFLISFYEKMQSDKGSIPDRFSAQQFSDYHSELNMSSLELGDSALYFCATQGTNTGELFFGEGSRLTVL.

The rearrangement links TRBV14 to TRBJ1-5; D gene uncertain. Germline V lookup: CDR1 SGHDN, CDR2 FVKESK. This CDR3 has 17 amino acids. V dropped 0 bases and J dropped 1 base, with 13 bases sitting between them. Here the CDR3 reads CASSQEEVGRSNQPQHF. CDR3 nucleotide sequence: TGTGCCAGCAGCCAAGAAGAGGTGGGGAGGAGCAATCAGCCCCAGCATTTT.

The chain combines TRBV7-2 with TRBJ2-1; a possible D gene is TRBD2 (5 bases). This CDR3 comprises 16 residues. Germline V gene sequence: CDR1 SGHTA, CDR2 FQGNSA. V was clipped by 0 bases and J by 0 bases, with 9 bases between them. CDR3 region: CASSLALGSSYNEQFF. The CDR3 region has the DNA TGTGCCAGCAGCTTAGCACTAGGAAGCTCCTACAATGAGCAGTTCTTC. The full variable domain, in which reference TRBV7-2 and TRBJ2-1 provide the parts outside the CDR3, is GAGVSQSPSNKVTEKGKDVELRCDPISGHTALYWYRQSLGQGLEFLIYFQGNSAPDKSGLPSDRFSAERTGGSVSTLTIQRTQQEDSAVYLCASSLALGSSYNEQFFGPGTRLTVL.

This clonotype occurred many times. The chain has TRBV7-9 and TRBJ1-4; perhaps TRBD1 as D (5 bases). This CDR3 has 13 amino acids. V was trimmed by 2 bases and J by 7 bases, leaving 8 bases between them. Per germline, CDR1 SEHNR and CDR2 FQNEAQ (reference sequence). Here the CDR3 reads CASSLTGGEKLFF. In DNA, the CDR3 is TGTGCCAGCAGCTTAACTGGGGGTGAAAAACTGTTTTTT. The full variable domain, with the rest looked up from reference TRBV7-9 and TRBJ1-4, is DTGVSQNPRHKITKRGQNVTFRCDPISEHNRLYWYRQTLGQGPEFLTYFQNEAQLEKSRLLSDRFSAERPKGSFSTLEIQRTEQGDSAMYLCASSLTGGEKLFFGSGTQLSVL.

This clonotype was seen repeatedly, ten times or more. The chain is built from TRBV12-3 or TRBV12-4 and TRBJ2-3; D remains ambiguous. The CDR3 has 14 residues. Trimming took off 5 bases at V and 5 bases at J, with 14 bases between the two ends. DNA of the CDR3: TGTGCCAGCAGTCTTGGATTAGTAATAGATACGCAGTATTTT. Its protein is CASSLGLVIDTQYF.